These 30 T cell receptor beta chains came from one sample sequenced in a study of blood T cells in healthy people across ages. With a J-beta primer mix and a sample-barcoded 5' primer, a second PCR ran about 7 to 12 cycles. From the 5' RACE reads, TCRdb called clonotypes with MiXCR, one entry per CDR3 protein. Found here are about 1,500,000 distinct CDR3 sequences, under 30% of them singletons; the top ten hold 6.5% to 8.5%. Sequencing input: blood. These receptors all come from a young woman in good health.

The chain carries TRBV30 and TRBJ2-7, with D perhaps matching TRBD2 (7 bases). The germline V and J ends were trimmed by 0 bases and 4 bases, with 13 bases remaining between them. The CDR3 has 14 amino acids. Germline V lookup: CDR1 GTSNPN, CDR2 SVGIG (reference sequence). The CDR3 sequence: CAWSVAGAVYEQYF. The CDR3 coding sequence is TGTGCCTGGAGTGTGGCGGGGGCCGTGTACGAGCAGTACTTC.

The V gene is TRBV6-6, the J gene TRBJ1-1, with TRBD1 matching 7 bases. The CDR3 spans 17 residues. Germline V gene sequence: CDR1 MNHNY, CDR2 SVGAGI (reference sequence). The junction had 14 bases not matched to a gene; V was cut back by 6 bases and J by 1 base. In nucleotides, the CDR3 is TGTGCCAGCAGCCCCCGACCCGTACAGGGGACGAACACTGAAGCTTTCTTT. This sequence encodes CASSPRPVQGTNTEAFF.

This clonotype came up many times. The V and J genes are TRBV5-1 and TRBJ2-6; the D gene is possibly TRBD2 (6 bases). CDR1 and CDR2 from the germline V gene are SGHRS and YFSETQ. This CDR3 contains 15 residues. Trimming left V 4 bases short and J 0 bases short, with 8 bases between. The CDR3 sequence is CASSGGSSGANVLTF. In DNA, the CDR3 is TGCGCCAGCAGCGGGGGGAGCTCTGGGGCCAACGTCCTGACTTTC.

The V and J genes are TRBV12-3 or TRBV12-4 and TRBJ2-7; a weak D match, TRBD1 (6 bases). The CDR3 is 15 amino acids. Trimming stripped 4 bases from V and 1 base from J, with 14 bases between. CDR3 nucleotide sequence: TGTGCCAGCAGTTCAGGGGCTTTTGATTCCTACGAGCAGTACTTC. The encoded protein is CASSSGAFDSYEQYF.

This clonotype was seen ten or more times. This chain connects TRBV6-5 to TRBJ2-7; D might be TRBD2 (6 bases). Per germline, CDR1 MNHEY and CDR2 SVGAGI. This CDR3 has 14 residues. V was clipped by 8 bases and J by 3 bases, with 17 bases between them. The CDR3 sequence: CASPPGDPFYEQYF. CDR3 sequence (DNA): TGTGCCAGCCCGCCGGGGGACCCTTTCTACGAGCAGTACTTC.

The CDR3 region has the DNA TGCGCCAGCAGCACCGTTCTAGCGGGAGACTTGTTCTTC. Its protein is CASSTVLAGDLFF. The chain links TRBV5-1 to TRBJ2-1, with 10 bases that match TRBD2. Germline V gene sequence: CDR1 SGHRS, CDR2 YFSETQ. This CDR3 contains 13 residues. Germline trimming cut 4 bases from V and 15 bases from J; bases unmatched to any gene: 10. The whole variable domain, remainder taken from reference TRBV5-1 and TRBJ2-1, is KAGVTQTPRYLIKTRGQQVTLSCSPISGHRSVSWYQQTPGQGLQFLFEYFSETQRNKGNFPGRFSGRQFSNSRSEMNVSTLELGDSALYLCASSTVLAGDLFFGPGTRLTVL.

The CDR3: CASSRSRTKYNEQFF. The CDR3 nucleotides read TGTGCCAGCAGCCGTTCGAGGACTAAGTACAATGAGCAGTTCTTC. J is TRBJ2-1 and V is TRBV7-3, with a weak D call TRBD2 (6 bases). V lost 5 bases and J lost 4, with 15 bases in between. The germline V gene encodes CDR1 SGHTA and CDR2 FQGTGA. The CDR3 consists of 15 residues.

The gene calls are TRBV25-1 and TRBJ1-4, with D perhaps matching TRBD1 (5 bases). The CDR3 is 13 amino acids. V lost 10 bases to trimming and J lost 8 bases, with 17 bases between them. Looked up from germline, CDR1 is MGHDK and CDR2 is SYGVNS. CDR3 sequence (DNA): TGTGCCACCCGTGGAGGGGAGGGGGAAAAACTGTTTTTT. It encodes CATRGGEGEKLFF.

About this clonotype itself: The junction departs from the called germline gene at one end, perhaps through a read error. The V gene is TRBV7-2, the J gene TRBJ2-7; D call uncertain. CDR1 SGHTA and CDR2 FQGNSA come from the germline V gene. CDR3 size: 17 residues. DNA for the CDR3: TGTGTCAGCAGCTTAGGGCACTTTGCCTCCTCTCGGGACGAGCAGTACTTC. The encoded protein is CVSSLGHFASSRDEQYF.

This sequence joins TRBV3-1 and TRBJ1-4; D ambiguous. CDR1 and CDR2 from the germline V gene are LGHDT and YNNKEL (reference sequence). The CDR3 contains 13 residues. The V and J ends lost 0 bases and 8 bases respectively, with 7 bases between them. CDR3 in DNA: TGTGCCAGCAGCCAAGATTATTGGGAAAAACTGTTTTTT. The encoded protein is CASSQDYWEKLFF.

This clonotype was recorded a few times. This rearrangement joins TRBV7-3 to TRBJ2-7; TRBD2 matches at 7 bases. V lost 5 bases, J lost 3 bases, and 25 bases stayed unmatched. The CDR3 is 20 amino acids. Germline assignment: CDR1 SGHTA and CDR2 FQGTGA. CDR3 region: CASSLRGVRNYRRKSYEQYF. The DNA for the CDR3 is TGTGCCAGCAGCCTTCGGGGGGTTCGGAACTACCGACGAAAGAGCTACGAGCAGTACTTC.

V usage is TRBV12-3 or TRBV12-4 and J usage is TRBJ2-7; 12 bases agree with TRBD2. The CDR3 is made up of 19 amino acids. After removal of 6 bases from V and 2 bases from J, the junction contained 17 bases not matched to a gene. The DNA of the CDR3 is TGTGCCAGCAGCTCAAGGGGCAGGGGGCTAGCGGGGGGGCCCTACGAGCAGTACTTC. Its translation is CASSSRGRGLAGGPYEQYF.

This chain uses TRBV27 with TRBJ2-3, with 9 bases aligning to TRBD2. Germline CDR1 and CDR2: MNHEY and SMNVEV (reference sequence). This CDR3 has 14 residues. The V gene end was trimmed by 10 bases and the J gene end by 1 base; junction bases not matched to a gene: 6. The CDR3 here is CANQTSGGTDTQYF. In DNA, the CDR3 is TGTGCCAATCAGACTAGCGGAGGCACAGATACGCAGTATTTT.

This chain links TRBV6-2 or TRBV6-3 with TRBJ2-7; perhaps TRBD1 as D (6 bases). Germline V gives CDR1 MNHEY, CDR2 SVGEGT. This CDR3 has 15 amino acids. The ends were cut back, 6 bases at V and 7 bases at J, with 22 bases in the middle. CDR3 loop: CASSPNRVRGNEQYF. The CDR3 DNA reads TGTGCCAGCAGCCCGAACAGGGTTCGGGGCAATGAGCAGTACTTC.

The V and J genes are TRBV6-1 and TRBJ1-2; D remains unclear. This CDR3 contains 14 residues. Between the trimmed V and J ends, which lost 3 bases and 7 bases, there was a span of 15 bases. Looked up from germline, CDR1 is MNHNS and CDR2 is SASEGT. Written as DNA, the CDR3 is TGTGCCAGCAGTGATACCATCCCAGTTCTTGGCTACACCTTC. Translation: CASSDTIPVLGYTF.

V gene TRBV2 combines with J gene TRBJ2-6; D gene unclear. The CDR3 is made up of 15 amino acids. Germline CDR1 and CDR2: SNHLY and FYNNEI. V lost 1 base and J lost 0, with 4 bases in between. The CDR3 loop reads CASSEGASGANVLTF. CDR3 nucleotide sequence: TGTGCCAGCAGTGAAGGAGCCTCTGGGGCCAACGTCCTGACTTTC.

The V call is TRBV7-2, the J call TRBJ2-6, with 7 bases matching TRBD1. The junction had 6 bases not matched to a gene; V was cut back by 3 bases and J by 4 bases. The CDR3 covers 16 residues. Germline loops: CDR1 SGHTA, CDR2 FQGNSA. DNA for the CDR3: TGTGCCAGCAGCTTGACAGGGAGCGCCGGGGCCAACGTCCTGACTTTC. Its protein product is CASSLTGSAGANVLTF.

This clonotype was found a few times. V is TRBV5-1 and J is TRBJ2-1; D might be TRBD1 (6 bases). The CDR3 contains 13 residues. Germline loops: CDR1 SGHRS, CDR2 YFSETQ. V was trimmed by 4 bases and J by 6 bases, leaving 11 bases between them. The CDR3 here is CASSRADSNEQFF. CDR3 nucleotide sequence: TGCGCCAGCAGCCGCGCGGACAGCAATGAGCAGTTCTTC.

The chain recombines TRBV5-1 with TRBJ2-7; TRBD1 might be the D (6 bases). The V end lost 3 bases, the J end lost 2 bases, and 12 bases lay between the germline ends. CDR1 SGHRS and CDR2 YFSETQ come from the germline V gene. The length of the CDR3 is 14 residues. The DNA of the CDR3 is TGCGCCAGCAGCTGGGTTGGGGGCCCCTACGAGCAGTACTTC. This encodes CASSWVGGPYEQYF.

This clonotype was observed a few times. This rearrangement joins TRBV12-3 or TRBV12-4 to TRBJ2-2, with TRBD2 as a possible D gene (6 bases). CDR3 size: 14 residues. Trimming took off 4 bases at V and 3 bases at J, with 9 bases between the two ends. CDR3 nucleotides: TGTGCCAGCAGTTCCGGGACTTACACCGGGGAGCTGTTTTTT. As protein: CASSSGTYTGELFF.

This clonotype was observed at least ten times. The rearrangement joins TRBV20-1 to TRBJ2-3; the D is unclear. With 0 bases removed from V and 4 bases from J, the gap between germline ends came to 20 bases. The CDR3 runs to 17 residues. CDR1 and CDR2 (germline): DFQATT, SNEGSKA (reference sequence). The CDR3: CSARDPYLTGSSDTQYF. The CDR3 DNA is TGCAGTGCTAGAGATCCGTATTTAACGGGCTCATCAGATACGCAGTATTTT.

A remark on this clonotype: A junction end diverges from the germline sequence, so it may reflect a read error. The CDR3 region has the DNA TGTGCCAGCAGTGATAAGAATCGGCCCCAGCATTTT. It codes for CASSDKNRPQHF. This rearrangement joins TRBV25-1 to TRBJ1-5; D remains unclear. Germline loops: CDR1 MGHDK, CDR2 SYGVNS. The CDR3 runs 12 residues.

This clonotype was found a few times. The chain is built from TRBV20-1 and TRBJ2-3, with 8 nucleotides matching TRBD1. Germline V gives CDR1 DFQATT, CDR2 SNEGSKA (reference sequence). The length of the CDR3 is 15 residues. Trimming took 4 bases from V and 2 from J; bases not matched to a gene: 8. CDR3 sequence (DNA): TGCAGTGCTAACTCCGGGACAGGAAACACAGATACGCAGTATTTT. Protein sequence: CSANSGTGNTDTQYF.

This clonotype occurred many times. The V and J genes are TRBV7-3 and TRBJ2-7; 7 bases agree with TRBD2. The germline CDR1 and CDR2 sequences are SGHTA and FQGTGA. V trimming: 5 bases; J trimming: 6 bases; junction bases outside the gene matches: 7. The CDR3 has 13 residues. CDR3 sequence: CASSPDPGGEQYF. In DNA form, the CDR3 reads TGTGCCAGCAGCCCCGACCCGGGGGGCGAGCAGTACTTC.

The chain carries TRBV7-2 and TRBJ2-5, with D unclear. V lost 4 bases to trimming and J lost 4 bases, with 16 bases between them. The CDR3 extends over 15 amino acids. The germline gives CDR1 SGHTA, CDR2 FQGNSA. The chain's CDR3 is CASSSRRSRAETQYF. CDR3 nucleotide sequence: TGTGCCAGCAGCTCCCGCCGGAGTCGGGCAGAGACCCAGTACTTC.

The chain has TRBV29-1 and TRBJ2-3; 8 bases align to TRBD2. The CDR3 contains 17 residues. Losses at the gene ends were 1 base for V and 6 bases for J; bases not matched to a gene: 15. Germline CDR1 and CDR2: SQVTM and ANQGSEA. The chain's CDR3 is CSVEGGRGRGAQDTQYF. CDR3 DNA: TGCAGCGTTGAAGGAGGACGCGGGCGGGGGGCCCAGGATACGCAGTATTTT.

The DNA for the CDR3 is TGCAGTGCCTTAGCGGGGGGGAGCTCCTACAATGAGCAGTTCTTC. Translating gives CSALAGGSSYNEQFF. The rearrangement links TRBV20-1 to TRBJ2-1; 11 nucleotides match TRBD2. The CDR3 has 15 amino acids. With 6 bases clipped from V and 0 bases from J, the junction kept 4 bases outside the gene matches. Germline V gene lookup returns CDR1 DFQATT and CDR2 SNEGSKA (reference sequence).

DNA of the CDR3: TGTGCCAGTAGTCCTACTCTAGCGGGAGGTTCCTACAATGAGCAGTTCTTC. It translates to CASSPTLAGGSYNEQFF. The chain has TRBV19 and TRBJ2-1; 11 bases are a match to TRBD2. There are 17 residues in the CDR3. Germline V lookup: CDR1 LNHDA, CDR2 SQIVND (reference sequence). V lost 5 bases to trimming and J lost 1 base; unmatched junction nucleotides: 7.

The genes are TRBV6-1 and TRBJ1-2; D uncertain. V shed 4 bases and J shed 4 bases, with 10 bases lying between them. The CDR3 spans 13 residues. Germline-derived CDR1 and CDR2 are MNHNS and SASEGT. Here the CDR3 reads CASSVSAGYGYTF. CDR3 coding DNA: TGTGCCAGCAGTGTATCGGCGGGCTATGGCTACACCTTC.

In regard to this clonotype: A much larger clonotype is one base distant, so this may be a read error. The V call is TRBV30, the J call TRBJ2-1; 12 nucleotides match TRBD2. The germline gives CDR1 GTSNPN, CDR2 SVGIG (reference sequence). The CDR3 is 14 residues long. V gave up 2 bases and J gave up 11 bases; unmatched junction bases: 7. The CDR3 DNA reads as TGTGCCTGGAGTTTAAGACTAGCGGGGGATAAGCAGTTCTTC. Its translation is CAWSLRLAGDKQFF.